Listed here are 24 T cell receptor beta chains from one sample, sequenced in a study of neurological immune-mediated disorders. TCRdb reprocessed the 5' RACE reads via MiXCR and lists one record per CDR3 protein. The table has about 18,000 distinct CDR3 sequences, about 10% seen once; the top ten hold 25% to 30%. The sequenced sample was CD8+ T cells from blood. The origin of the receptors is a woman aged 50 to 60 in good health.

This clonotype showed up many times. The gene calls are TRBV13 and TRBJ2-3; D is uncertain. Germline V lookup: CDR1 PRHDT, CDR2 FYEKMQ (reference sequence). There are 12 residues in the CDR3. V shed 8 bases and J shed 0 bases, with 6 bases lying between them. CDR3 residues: CASATSTDTQYF. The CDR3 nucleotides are TGTGCCAGCGCGACCAGCACAGATACGCAGTATTTT.

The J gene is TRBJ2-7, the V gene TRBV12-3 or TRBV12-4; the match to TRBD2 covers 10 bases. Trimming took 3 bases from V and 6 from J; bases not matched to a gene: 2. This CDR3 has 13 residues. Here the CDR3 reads CASSLLAGAEQYF. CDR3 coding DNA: TGTGCCAGCAGTTTGCTAGCGGGAGCCGAGCAGTACTTC.

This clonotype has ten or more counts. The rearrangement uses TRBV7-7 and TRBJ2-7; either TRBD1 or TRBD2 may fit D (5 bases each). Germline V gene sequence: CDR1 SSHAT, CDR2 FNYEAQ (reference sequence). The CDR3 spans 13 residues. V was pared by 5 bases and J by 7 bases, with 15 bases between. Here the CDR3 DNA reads TGTGCCAGCAGCAACGGGGACGGCTGGGAGCAGTACTTC. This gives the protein CASSNGDGWEQYF.

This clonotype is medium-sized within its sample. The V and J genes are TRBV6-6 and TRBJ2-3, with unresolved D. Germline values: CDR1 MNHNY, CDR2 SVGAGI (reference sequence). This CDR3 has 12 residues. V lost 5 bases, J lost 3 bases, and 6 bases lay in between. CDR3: CASSPETDTQYF. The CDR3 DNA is TGTGCCAGCAGTCCTGAGACAGATACGCAGTATTTT.

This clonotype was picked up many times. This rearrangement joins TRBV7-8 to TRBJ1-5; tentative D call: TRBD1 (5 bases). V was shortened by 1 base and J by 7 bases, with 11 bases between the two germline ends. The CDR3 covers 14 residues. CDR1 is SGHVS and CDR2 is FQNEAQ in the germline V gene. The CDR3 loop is CASSLVGERQPQHF. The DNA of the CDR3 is TGTGCCAGCAGCTTAGTAGGGGAAAGACAGCCCCAGCATTTT.

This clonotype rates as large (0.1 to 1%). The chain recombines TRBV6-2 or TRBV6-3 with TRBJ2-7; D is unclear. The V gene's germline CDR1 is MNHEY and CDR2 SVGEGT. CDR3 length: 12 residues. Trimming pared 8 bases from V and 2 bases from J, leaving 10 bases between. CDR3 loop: CASSVGAYEQYF. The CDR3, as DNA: TGTGCCAGCTCAGTCGGAGCCTACGAGCAGTACTTC.

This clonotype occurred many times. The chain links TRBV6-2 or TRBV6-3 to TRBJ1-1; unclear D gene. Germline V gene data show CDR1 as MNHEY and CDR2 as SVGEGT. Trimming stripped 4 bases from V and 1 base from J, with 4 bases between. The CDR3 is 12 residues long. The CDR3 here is CASSFANTEAFF. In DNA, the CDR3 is TGTGCCAGCAGTTTTGCGAACACTGAAGCTTTCTTT.

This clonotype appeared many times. CDR3 nucleotides: TGCGCCAGCAGCTTGCATTTTCTCTCAGCGGCCTCCTCCTACGAGTACTTC. Amino acids: CASSLHFLSAASSYEYF. The chain carries TRBV5-1 and TRBJ2-7; D perhaps matches TRBD2 (5 bases). Trimming took 1 base from V and 11 from J, leaving 28 bases between them. Germline CDR1 and CDR2: SGHRS and YFSETQ. The length of the CDR3 is 17 residues.

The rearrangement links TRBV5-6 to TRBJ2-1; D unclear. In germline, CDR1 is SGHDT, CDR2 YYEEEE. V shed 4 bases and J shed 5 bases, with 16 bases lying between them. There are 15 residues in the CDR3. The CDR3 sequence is CASSPGGVNHNEQFF. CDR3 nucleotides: TGTGCCAGCAGCCCCGGTGGTGTCAATCACAATGAGCAGTTCTTC. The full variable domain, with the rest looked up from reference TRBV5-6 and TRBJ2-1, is DAGVTQSPTHLIKTRGQQVTLRCSPKSGHDTVSWYQQALGQGPQFIFQYYEEEERQRGNFPDRFSGHQFPNYSSELNVNALLLGDSALYLCASSPGGVNHNEQFFGPGTRLTVL.

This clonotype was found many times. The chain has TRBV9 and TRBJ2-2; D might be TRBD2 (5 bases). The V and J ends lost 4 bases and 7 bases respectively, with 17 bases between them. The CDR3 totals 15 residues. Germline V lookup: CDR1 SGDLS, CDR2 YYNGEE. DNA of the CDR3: TGTGCCAGCAGCCCAGTAGAGGGTCGTAGCGGGGAGCTGTTTTTT. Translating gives CASSPVEGRSGELFF.

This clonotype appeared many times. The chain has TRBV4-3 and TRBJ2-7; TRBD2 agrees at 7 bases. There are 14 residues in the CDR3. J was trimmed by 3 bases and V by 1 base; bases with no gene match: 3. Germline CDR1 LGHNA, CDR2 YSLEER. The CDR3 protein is CASSQGSSGYEQYF. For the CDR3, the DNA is TGCGCCAGCAGCCAAGGGTCTAGCGGCTACGAGCAGTACTTC.

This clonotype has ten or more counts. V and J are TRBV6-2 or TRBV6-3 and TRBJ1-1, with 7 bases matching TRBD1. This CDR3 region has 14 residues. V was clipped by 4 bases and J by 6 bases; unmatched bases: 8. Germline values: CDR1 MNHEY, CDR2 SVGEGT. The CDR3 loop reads CASSSNRGSAEAFF. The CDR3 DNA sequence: TGTGCCAGCAGTTCCAACAGGGGTTCGGCTGAAGCTTTCTTT.

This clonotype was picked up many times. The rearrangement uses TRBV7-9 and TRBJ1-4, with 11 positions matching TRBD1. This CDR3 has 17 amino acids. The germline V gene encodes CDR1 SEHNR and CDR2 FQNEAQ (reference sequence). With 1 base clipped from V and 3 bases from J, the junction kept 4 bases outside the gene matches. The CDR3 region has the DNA TGTGCCAGCAGCTTAGTAGGACAGGGGGCGTCTAATGAAAAACTGTTTTTT. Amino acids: CASSLVGQGASNEKLFF.

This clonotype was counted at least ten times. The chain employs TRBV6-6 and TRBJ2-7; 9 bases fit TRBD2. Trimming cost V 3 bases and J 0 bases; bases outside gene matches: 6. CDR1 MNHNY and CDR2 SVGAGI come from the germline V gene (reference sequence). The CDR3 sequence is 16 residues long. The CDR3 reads CASSYPSGGPSYEQYF. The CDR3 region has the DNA TGTGCCAGCAGTTATCCGAGCGGGGGGCCCTCCTACGAGCAGTACTTC.

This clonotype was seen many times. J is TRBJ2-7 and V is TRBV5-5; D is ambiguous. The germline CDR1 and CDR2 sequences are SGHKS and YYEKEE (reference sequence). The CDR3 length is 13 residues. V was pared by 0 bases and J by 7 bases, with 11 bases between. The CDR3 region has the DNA TGTGCCAGCAGCTTGGACGTGGCAGTTGAGCAGTACTTC. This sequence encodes CASSLDVAVEQYF. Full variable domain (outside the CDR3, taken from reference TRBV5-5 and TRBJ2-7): DAGVTQSPTHLIKTRGQQVTLRCSPISGHKSVSWYQQVLGQGPQFIFQYYEKEERGRGNFPDRFSARQFPNYSSELNVNALLLGDSALYLCASSLDVAVEQYFGPGTRLTVT.

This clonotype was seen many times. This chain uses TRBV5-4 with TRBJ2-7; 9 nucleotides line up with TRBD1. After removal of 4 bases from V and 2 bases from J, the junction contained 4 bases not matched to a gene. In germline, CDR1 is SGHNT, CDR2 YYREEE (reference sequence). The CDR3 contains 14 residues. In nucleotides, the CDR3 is TGTGCCAGCAGCGTGGGACAGGGCACCTACGAGCAGTACTTC. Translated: CASSVGQGTYEQYF. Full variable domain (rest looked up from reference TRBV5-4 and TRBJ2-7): ETGVTQSPTHLIKTRGQQVTLRCSSQSGHNTVSWYQQALGQGPQFIFQYYREEENGRGNFPPRFSGLQFPNYSSELNVNALELDDSALYLCASSVGQGTYEQYFGPGTRLTVT.

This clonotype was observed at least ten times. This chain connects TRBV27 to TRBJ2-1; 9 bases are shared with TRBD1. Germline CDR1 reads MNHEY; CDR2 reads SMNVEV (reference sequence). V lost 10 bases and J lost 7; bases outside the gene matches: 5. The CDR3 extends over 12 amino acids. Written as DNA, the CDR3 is TGTGCCACACGGACAGGGGAAAATGAGCAGTTCTTC. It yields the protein CATRTGENEQFF.

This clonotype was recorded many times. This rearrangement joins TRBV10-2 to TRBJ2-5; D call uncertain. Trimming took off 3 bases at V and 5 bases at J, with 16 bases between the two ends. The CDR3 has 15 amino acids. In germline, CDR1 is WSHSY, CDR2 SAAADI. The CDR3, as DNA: TGCGCCAGCAGTGAATTTTTAGAAGGGCTTGAGACCCAGTACTTC. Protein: CASSEFLEGLETQYF.

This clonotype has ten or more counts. The CDR3 region is CSARDLAENGPDTQYF. In DNA form, the CDR3 reads TGCAGTGCTAGAGATCTCGCGGAGAACGGGCCAGATACGCAGTATTTT. J is TRBJ2-3 and V is TRBV20-1; D is unclear. Trimming removed 0 bases at V and 4 bases at J, with 17 bases between. Germline assignment: CDR1 DFQATT and CDR2 SNEGSKA (reference sequence). The CDR3 totals 16 residues.

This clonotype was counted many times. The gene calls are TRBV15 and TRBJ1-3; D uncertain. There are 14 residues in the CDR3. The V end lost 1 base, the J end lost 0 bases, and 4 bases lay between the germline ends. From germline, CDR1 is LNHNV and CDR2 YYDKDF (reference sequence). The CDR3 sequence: CATSRARSGNTIYF. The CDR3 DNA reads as TGTGCCACCAGCAGAGCCCGCTCTGGAAACACCATATATTTT.

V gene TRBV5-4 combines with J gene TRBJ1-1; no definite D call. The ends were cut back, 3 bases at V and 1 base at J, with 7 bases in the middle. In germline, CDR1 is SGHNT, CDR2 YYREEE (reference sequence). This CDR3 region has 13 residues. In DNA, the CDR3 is TGTGCCAGCAGCTCCCGGGAGAACACTGAAGCTTTCTTT. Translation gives CASSSRENTEAFF.

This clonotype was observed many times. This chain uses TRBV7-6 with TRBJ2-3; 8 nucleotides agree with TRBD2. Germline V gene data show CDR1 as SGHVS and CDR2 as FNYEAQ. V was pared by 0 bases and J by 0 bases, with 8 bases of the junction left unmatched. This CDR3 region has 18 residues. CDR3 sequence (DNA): TGTGCCAGCAGCTTAGCCCTTAGGGCTAGCGGGAGCACAGATACGCAGTATTTT. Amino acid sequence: CASSLALRASGSTDTQYF. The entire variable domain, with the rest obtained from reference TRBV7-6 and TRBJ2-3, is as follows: GAGVSQSPRYKVTKRGQDVALRCDPISGHVSLYWYRQALGQGPEFLTYFNYEAQQDKSGLPNDRFSAERPEGSISTLTIQRTEQRDSAMYRCASSLALRASGSTDTQYFGPGTRLTVL.

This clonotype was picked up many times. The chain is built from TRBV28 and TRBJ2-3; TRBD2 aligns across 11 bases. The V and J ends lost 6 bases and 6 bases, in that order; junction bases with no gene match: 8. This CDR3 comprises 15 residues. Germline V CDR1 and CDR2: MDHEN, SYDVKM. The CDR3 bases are TGTGCCAGCAGCCATGGGTGGACTAGCGGGGATACGCAGTATTTT. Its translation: CASSHGWTSGDTQYF.

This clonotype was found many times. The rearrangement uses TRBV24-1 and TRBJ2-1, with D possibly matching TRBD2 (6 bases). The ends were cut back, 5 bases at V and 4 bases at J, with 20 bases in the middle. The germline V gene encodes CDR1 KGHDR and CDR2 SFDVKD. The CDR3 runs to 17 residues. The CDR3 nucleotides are TGTGCCACCAGTGCGGTGGGTCCGGCGGGATATTACAATGAGCAGTTCTTC. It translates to CATSAVGPAGYYNEQFF.